Following are 27 T cell receptor beta chains from one sample sequenced in a study of T cells in Graves' hyperthyroidism and ophthalmopathy. Amplified regions were TCR beta CDR3 sequences from RNA transcripts. Researchers ran a first-round RT-PCR on the TCR CDR3 using the HTBI primer set. TCRdb reanalysed the multiplex PCR reads using MiXCR and keeps one entry per CDR3 protein. The sample yields a few hundred thousand distinct CDR3 sequences, more than 45% seen once. The sequenced material came from peripheral blood or thyroid tissue (not recorded which). Source of these receptors: a woman aged 18-30 years with Graves' hyperthyroidism.

This clonotype was seen a few times. The gene calls are TRBV5-4 and TRBJ2-5, with D unresolved. The J call is doubtful: the DNA matches TRBJ2-1 better. The CDR3 contains 12 residues. The V gene's germline CDR1 is SGHNT and CDR2 YYREEE (reference sequence). CDR3 sequence (DNA): TGTGCCAGCAGCCAAGGGCTCCAGGAGCAGTTCTTC. It is translated as CASSQGLQEQFF.

The chain combines TRBV14 with TRBJ1-2; TRBD1 is a possible D gene (5 bases). The CDR3 consists of 15 residues. Germline V gene lookup returns CDR1 SGHDN and CDR2 FVKESK. V was cut by 6 bases and J by 6 bases, with 20 bases left in between. The DNA of the CDR3 is TGTGCCAGCAGTCTAGATCAGATGGGGGGGGATGGCTACACCTTC. Protein: CASSLDQMGGDGYTF.

Concerning this clonotype itself: A much larger clone differs by one base, so this may be a read error. CDR3 DNA sequence: TGTGCCAGCAGTTTAAGAGACCATAGCAATCAGCCCCAGCATTTT. This translates into CASSLRDHSNQPQHF. The chain couples TRBV12-3 or TRBV12-4 to TRBJ1-5; D is unclear. This CDR3 region has 15 residues. V lost 2 bases and J lost 0, with 8 bases in between.

This clonotype was seen ten or more times. This may be a read error: a much more frequent sequence differs by one nucleotide. The rearrangement uses TRBV7-2 and TRBJ1-6; 7 nucleotides agree with TRBD1. CDR1 is SGHTA and CDR2 is FQGNSA in the germline V gene. The length of the CDR3 is 14 residues. The CDR3 region has the DNA TGTGCCAGCAGCTTGACAGGGCAGGACTCACCCCTCCGCTTT. Translating gives CASSLTGQDSPLRF. The complete variable domain, with remaining parts taken from reference TRBV7-2 and TRBJ1-6, reads GAGVSQSPSNKVTEKGKDVELRCDPISGHTALYWYRQSLGQGLEFLIYFQGNSAPDKSGLPSDRFSAERTGGSVSTLTIQRTQQEDSAVYLCASSLTGQDSPLRFGNGTRLTVT.

The gene calls are TRBV27 and TRBJ2-2; D may correspond to TRBD1 or TRBD2 (6 bases each). V dropped 6 bases and J dropped 3 bases, with 11 bases sitting between them. The CDR3 is 14 amino acids. The germline V gene encodes CDR1 MNHEY and CDR2 SMNVEV (reference sequence). This CDR3 reads CASRRGAYTGELFF. The CDR3 coding sequence is TGTGCCAGCAGAAGGGGGGCGTACACCGGGGAGCTGTTTTTT.

This clonotype was observed at least ten times. This chain uses TRBV29-1 with TRBJ1-4; no clear D. The CDR3 is made up of 12 amino acids. Trimming stripped 4 bases from V and 9 bases from J, with 12 bases between. Germline V gene data show CDR1 as SQVTM and CDR2 as ANQGSEA. The DNA of the CDR3 is TGCAGCGTTGGGGTTGCTGATCAAAAACTGTTTTTT. The encoded protein is CSVGVADQKLFF.

Ten or more counts support this clonotype. The chain uses TRBV4-2 and TRBJ1-2; TRBD1 matches at 7 bases. V shed 0 bases, J shed 4 bases, and the junction held 2 bases outside the gene matches. The V gene's germline CDR1 is LGHNA and CDR2 YNFKEQ. CDR3 length equals 14 residues. The CDR3 protein is CASSQERDSYGYTF. The CDR3 DNA is TGTGCCAGCAGCCAAGAGAGGGACAGCTATGGCTACACCTTC.

The table lists this clonotype with many counts. The genes are TRBV4-1 and TRBJ2-7, with 15 bases matching TRBD2. The CDR3 consists of 15 residues. V gave up 0 bases and J gave up 6 bases; unmatched junction bases: 0. Germline V gene sequence: CDR1 MGHRA, CDR2 YSYEKL. Here the CDR3 DNA reads TGCGCCAGCAGCCAAGAGGGACTAGCGGGAGGCGAGCAGTACTTC. Encoded protein: CASSQEGLAGGEQYF.

The V gene is TRBV11-2, the J gene TRBJ2-6; the match to TRBD2 covers 8 bases. The V gene's germline CDR1 is SGHAT and CDR2 FQNNGV. The CDR3 runs to 20 residues. The J segment lost 0 bases and the V segment lost 0 bases, leaving 10 bases of the junction unmatched. CDR3 coding DNA: TGTGCCAGCAGCTTAGACAGGGTGGTAGCGGGGTCCTCTGGGGCCAACGTCCTGACTTTC. As protein: CASSLDRVVAGSSGANVLTF.

V gene TRBV12-3 or TRBV12-4 combines with J gene TRBJ1-1; D remains unclear. Trimming took 8 bases from V and 1 from J, leaving 17 bases between them. CDR3 length equals 15 residues. In nucleotides, the CDR3 is TGTGCCAGCTGGACGGAGTGGGGAAAGAACACTGAAGCTTTCTTT. Its translation: CASWTEWGKNTEAFF.

The chain carries TRBV7-2 and TRBJ1-2, with a tentative D call TRBD1 (5 bases). Germline V CDR1 and CDR2: SGHTA, FQGNSA. The CDR3 is 13 residues long. V dropped 5 bases and J dropped 4 bases, with 11 bases sitting between them. CDR3 region: CASSRAGGYGYTF. The DNA for the CDR3 is TGTGCCAGCAGCCGCGCGGGGGGCTATGGCTACACCTTC.

V is TRBV6-4 and J is TRBJ1-4, with 8 bases lining up with TRBD1. CDR3 length: 13 residues. The germline V gene has CDR1 MRHNA and CDR2 SNTAGT. With 4 bases clipped from V and 16 bases from J, the junction kept 11 bases outside the gene matches. The CDR3 protein is CASSARGQKQPFF. In DNA form, the CDR3 reads TGTGCCAGCAGTGCCAGGGGGCAGAAGCAACCGTTTTTT.

J is TRBJ1-5 and V is TRBV5-1, with 10 nucleotides matching TRBD1. V shed 6 bases, J shed 7 bases, and the junction held 10 bases outside the gene matches. Germline lookup yields CDR1 SGHRS and CDR2 YFSETQ. This CDR3 has 15 amino acids. The CDR3 is CASMSGTGELQPQHF. The CDR3, as DNA: TGCGCCAGCATGTCAGGGACAGGGGAGTTGCAGCCCCAGCATTTT.

V usage is TRBV20-1 and J usage is TRBJ2-5; 7 bases line up with TRBD1. CDR1 is DFQATT, CDR2 SNEGSKA, per germline (reference sequence). The CDR3 is 12 residues long. Here the CDR3 reads CSGVGTAETQYF. CDR3 nucleotide sequence: TGCAGCGGGGTAGGGACAGCAGAGACCCAGTACTTC.

At least ten counts were recorded for this clonotype. V usage is TRBV7-9 and J usage is TRBJ2-7; no clear D. The CDR3 has 12 residues. V lost 3 bases and J lost 6, with 9 bases in between. Per the germline V gene, CDR1 is SEHNR and CDR2 is FQNEAQ (reference sequence). The CDR3 DNA reads as TGTGCCAGCAGCTTTGGGCTACCCGAGCAGTACTTC. Its translation: CASSFGLPEQYF.

This clonotype was detected many times. The rearrangement links TRBV7-2 to TRBJ1-2, with D possibly TRBD1 on 5 matching bases. Trimming took off 5 bases at V and 7 bases at J, with 14 bases between the two ends. Germline CDR1 SGHTA, CDR2 FQGNSA. CDR3 length: 13 amino acids. CDR3 loop: CASSPTAGSGYTF. CDR3 DNA sequence: TGTGCCAGCAGCCCCACGGCAGGGAGTGGCTACACCTTC.

This clonotype was counted at least ten times. The V gene is TRBV7-9, the J gene TRBJ1-5; D is undetermined. Deletions cut 1 base from V and 0 bases from J, with 7 bases between. Per germline, CDR1 SEHNR and CDR2 FQNEAQ (reference sequence). The CDR3 contains 15 residues. CDR3 protein: CASSLGEASNQPQHF. CDR3 bases: TGTGCCAGCAGCTTAGGGGAGGCTAGCAATCAGCCCCAGCATTTT.

V usage is TRBV7-3 and J usage is TRBJ2-5, with TRBD2 identical over 7 bases. The CDR3 sequence is 13 residues long. Unmatched junction bases numbered 3, after V lost 6 bases and J lost 2 bases. Germline V gives CDR1 SGHTA, CDR2 FQGTGA. The chain's CDR3 is CASRASGQETQYF. DNA for the CDR3: TGTGCCAGCAGGGCTAGCGGACAAGAGACCCAGTACTTC. The complete variable domain, with remaining parts taken from reference TRBV7-3 and TRBJ2-5, reads GAGVSQTPSNKVTEKGKYVELRCDPISGHTALYWYRQSLGQGPEFLIYFQGTGAADDSGLPNDRFFAVRPEGSVSTLKIQRTERGDSAVYLCASRASGQETQYFGPGTRLLVL.

The chain is built from TRBV3-1 and TRBJ2-7; D unresolved. The CDR3 is 14 residues long. Per germline, CDR1 LGHDT and CDR2 YNNKEL (reference sequence). V lost 2 bases to trimming and J lost 0 bases, with 8 bases between them. The CDR3 protein is CASSQTPSSYEQYF. CDR3 nucleotide sequence: TGTGCCAGCAGCCAAACTCCGAGCTCCTACGAGCAGTACTTC.

This sequence joins TRBV7-2 and TRBJ1-6; weak D call: TRBD1 (5 bases). The V gene lost 1 base and the J gene lost 7 bases, with 11 bases spanning the gap. Looked up from germline, CDR1 is SGHTA and CDR2 is FQGNSA. The CDR3 loop spans 15 amino acids. In DNA, the CDR3 is TGTGCCAGCAGCTTAGAGTGGGGGGGGAATTCACCCCTCCACTTT. Residues: CASSLEWGGNSPLHF.

This clonotype was found many times. The chain employs TRBV5-8 and TRBJ1-3, with a possible D match to TRBD1 (6 bases). The CDR3 is 17 amino acids. Per germline, CDR1 SGHTS and CDR2 YDEGEE. Between the trimmed V and J ends, which lost 3 bases and 0 bases, there was a span of 16 bases. CDR3 residues: CASSSARDRPSGNTIYF. DNA for the CDR3: TGTGCCAGCAGCTCAGCACGCGACAGGCCCTCTGGAAACACCATATATTTT.

This clonotype was observed a single time. V and J are TRBV7-6 and TRBJ2-7, with no clear D. The V gene's germline CDR1 is SGHVS and CDR2 FNYEAQ. V was clipped by 1 base and J by 9 bases, with 10 bases between them. CDR3 length: 12 residues. The chain's CDR3 is CASSLGQAGQYF. Here the CDR3 DNA reads TGTGCCAGCAGCTTAGGGCAGGCCGGGCAGTACTTC.

Ten or more counts support this clonotype. The rearrangement joins TRBV6-5 to TRBJ1-1; D is undetermined. The CDR3 consists of 17 residues. With 6 bases removed from V and 0 bases from J, the gap between germline ends came to 20 bases. Germline CDR1 reads MNHEY; CDR2 reads SVGAGI. The CDR3 DNA is TGTGCCAGCAGCCCCTCGTTTAGTGAGGCCTTGAACACTGAAGCTTTCTTT. Translated, it gives CASSPSFSEALNTEAFF.

At least ten counts were recorded for this clonotype. The J gene is TRBJ2-5, the V gene TRBV6-6; perhaps TRBD2 as D (5 bases). The CDR3 extends over 17 amino acids. Trimming stripped 0 bases from V and 4 bases from J, with 18 bases between. Germline CDR1 reads MNHNY; CDR2 reads SVGAGI (reference sequence). This CDR3 is CASSYSKAGRSRETQYF. The CDR3 region has the DNA TGTGCCAGCAGTTACTCGAAAGCTGGGAGAAGTCGAGAGACCCAGTACTTC.

This clonotype was picked up many times. CDR3 nucleotide sequence: TGTGCCAGCAGGGAGGAGGTGTACCAAGAGACCCAGTACTTC. This translates into CASREEVYQETQYF. The gene calls are TRBV2 and TRBJ2-5, with D possibly TRBD2 on 5 matching bases. V was trimmed by 6 bases and J by 0 bases, leaving 11 bases between them. Germline assignment: CDR1 SNHLY and CDR2 FYNNEI. The CDR3 is 14 amino acids.

The V and J genes are TRBV2 and TRBJ1-2; D is undetermined. The CDR3 is 14 residues long. The V gene's germline CDR1 is SNHLY and CDR2 FYNNEI. The V end was cut by 5 bases, the J end by 1 base, with 11 bases between. CDR3 in amino acids: CASSLGVNNYGYTF. The CDR3 DNA follows: TGTGCCAGCAGTTTGGGCGTAAATAACTATGGCTACACCTTC.

The V gene is TRBV24-1, the J gene TRBJ1-5; no firm D call. Trimming cost V 2 bases and J 0 bases, with 13 bases left between them. This CDR3 is 17 amino acids long. The germline CDR1 and CDR2 sequences are KGHDR and SFDVKD. The CDR3 is CATSDSGSQFSNQPQHF. Here the CDR3 DNA reads TGTGCCACCAGTGATTCGGGCAGCCAGTTTAGCAATCAGCCCCAGCATTTT.